The sample holds a few counts of the clone carrying this TCR beta chain. Its antigen remains unidentified. This entry is derived from a study of siplizumab effects on memory and regulatory T cells. The study's findings and limits: Suppressive capability of dividing Tregs from siplizumab cultures went unverified. Siplizumab significantly lowered the alloreactive sequences that could be traced to unstimulated CD4+ memory cells. The naive T cell population seemed more diverse than memory cells and seemed a major contributor to the alloresponse. Mappable alloreactive CD4+ clones came from Treg cells more than 55% of the time on average with siplizumab, against 26.9% in controls.

The protocol was immunoSEQ multiplex PCR, while the TCRdb copy is restricted to in-frame clones and leaves out a portion. The sample carries about 120,000 clones, 90% to 95% recorded once. This CDR3 comprises 10 residues. The V end lost 8 bases, the J end lost 8 bases, and 9 bases lay between the germline ends. Germline V gives CDR1 MNHNS, CDR2 SASEGT. The V and J genes are TRBV6-1 and TRBJ1-2; D gene unclear. The sequence derives from a human donor in good health. Sample: non-Treg CD4+ T cells sorted from blood. The CDR3 DNA sequence: TGTGCCAGCCAGCTTCGGGGCTACACCTTC. Amino acids: CASQLRGYTF.